Presented here are 20 T cell receptor beta chains from one specimen sequenced in a study of post-analysis software for immune sequencing data. Overall study findings and caveats: Among roughly 5 TRBV segments more frequent in patients than controls were TRBV5-6, TRBV5-1 and TRBV20-1.

Prepared libraries of TCR beta cDNA carried unique molecular identifiers. In TCRdb, the PCR reads were re-called with MiXCR into one record per CDR3 protein. In the table there are about 770,000 distinct CDR3 sequences, more than 45% of which are singletons. No antigen has been assigned to these receptors. Sequenced: blood. Source of these receptors: a girl aged 10-17 years with multiple sclerosis.

To note about this clonotype: This may arise from a read error, as a much more abundant clone is one base away. The genes are TRBV29-1 and TRBJ2-3; D is undetermined. The CDR3 loop spans 13 amino acids. CDR1 is SQVTM and CDR2 is ANQGSEA in the germline V gene. CDR3 region: CSGEDLGWNTQYF. The CDR3, as DNA: TGCAGCGGTGAAGATCTAGGGTGGAATACGCAGTATTTT.

This clonotype was seen a handful of times. V and J are TRBV20-1 and TRBJ1-4; no clear D. This CDR3 comprises 13 residues. Germline CDR1 DFQATT, CDR2 SNEGSKA (reference sequence). V lost 5 bases and J 5 bases, leaving 12 bases between the germline ends. Here the CDR3 DNA reads TGCAGTGCTGATGACGGCGCAAATGAAAAACTGTTTTTT. Its translation is CSADDGANEKLFF.

This chain connects TRBV20-1 to TRBJ2-3; no reliable D call. The CDR3 length is 13 residues. V was shortened by 1 base and J by 5 bases, with 10 bases between the two germline ends. Germline V CDR1 and CDR2: DFQATT, SNEGSKA (reference sequence). The CDR3 reads CSARAPPRDTQYF. CDR3 bases: TGCAGTGCTAGAGCCCCCCCGCGAGATACGCAGTATTTT.

This chain uses TRBV20-1 with TRBJ1-2; D is possibly TRBD1 (6 bases). The CDR3 spans 14 residues. V was pared by 0 bases and J by 4 bases, with 12 bases between. Germline V gene lookup returns CDR1 DFQATT and CDR2 SNEGSKA (reference sequence). The CDR3 DNA reads as TGCAGTGCTAGAGATCAGGGGCGGGTCTATGGCTACACCTTC. Its protein is CSARDQGRVYGYTF.

Here the CDR3 reads CASSLGASGKETQYF. In DNA form, the CDR3 reads TGTGCCAGCAGCTTAGGTGCTAGCGGGAAAGAGACCCAGTACTTC. The chain carries TRBV7-8 and TRBJ2-5, with 9 nucleotides matching TRBD2. The CDR3 extends over 15 amino acids. V lost 1 base, J lost 3 bases, and 3 bases stayed unmatched. CDR1 SGHVS and CDR2 FQNEAQ come from the germline V gene.

This chain uses TRBV4-3 with TRBJ2-1; D is ambiguous. Germline CDR1 and CDR2: LGHNA and YSLEER. The V end was cut by 3 bases, the J end by 0 bases, with 12 bases between. The CDR3 sequence is 16 residues long. CDR3 in amino acids: CASSHRPESSYNEQFF. CDR3 nucleotide sequence: TGCGCCAGCAGCCACCGTCCGGAGAGCTCCTACAATGAGCAGTTCTTC.

V usage is TRBV4-3 and J usage is TRBJ2-7; 7 bases agree with TRBD1. There are 16 residues in the CDR3. In germline, CDR1 is LGHNA, CDR2 YSLEER. The V gene end was trimmed by 0 bases and the J gene end by 2 bases; junction bases not matched to a gene: 7. The CDR3 nucleotides are TGCGCCAGCAGCCAAGATCGAGGGACAGCAACCTACGAGCAGTACTTC. Translation: CASSQDRGTATYEQYF.

This rearrangement joins TRBV7-3 to TRBJ2-1, with TRBD2 matching 10 bases. Germline CDR1 is SGHTA and CDR2 is FQGTGA. The CDR3 contains 16 residues. With 5 bases clipped from V and 8 bases from J, the junction kept 12 bases outside the gene matches. In nucleotides, the CDR3 is TGTGCCAGCAGCCTTCAGAGGGCTAGCGGGAGACATGAGCAGTTCTTC. It yields the protein CASSLQRASGRHEQFF.

This clonotype appeared a single time. This chain connects TRBV5-5 to TRBJ2-7; TRBD2 matches at 8 bases. Germline V gives CDR1 SGHKS, CDR2 YYEKEE (reference sequence). The CDR3 extends over 15 amino acids. Trimming removed 0 bases from V and 1 base from J; junction bases left unmatched: 3. The CDR3 coding sequence is TGTGCCAGCAGCTTGGTTAGCGGGACTTCCTACGAGCAGTACTTC. The encoded protein is CASSLVSGTSYEQYF.

The chain joins TRBV11-1 to TRBJ2-7; 7 bases are a match to TRBD1. Trimming at V came to 6 bases and at J to 6 bases, leaving 17 bases not matched to a gene. The CDR3 runs to 16 residues. Germline loops: CDR1 SGHAT, CDR2 FQDESV (reference sequence). The CDR3 region is CASRRHTGTASSEQYF. DNA for the CDR3: TGTGCCAGCAGGCGTCACACCGGGACAGCGTCGAGCGAGCAGTACTTC.

In its sample, this clonotype was seen a few times. The chain joins TRBV12-3 or TRBV12-4 to TRBJ1-1; D call uncertain. V shed 7 bases and J shed 3 bases, with 9 bases lying between them. The CDR3 is 12 amino acids. This CDR3 reads CASTRRDTEAFF. The CDR3 coding sequence is TGTGCCAGCACGAGGAGGGACACTGAAGCTTTCTTT.

This sequence joins TRBV5-5 and TRBJ2-3; no reliable D call. V lost 4 bases and J 6 bases, leaving 12 bases between the germline ends. CDR3 length: 13 residues. Germline V gene sequence: CDR1 SGHKS, CDR2 YYEKEE (reference sequence). The CDR3 DNA sequence: TGTGCCAGCAGCCTCCTAGACGCTGATACGCAGTATTTT. Its protein is CASSLLDADTQYF.

The chain couples TRBV12-3 or TRBV12-4 to TRBJ1-1; D is unresolved. Trimming cost V 1 base and J 1 base, with 10 bases left between them. The CDR3 spans 15 residues. CDR3 sequence reads: CASSLVGFQNTEAFF. The DNA for the CDR3 is TGTGCCAGCAGTTTAGTGGGGTTCCAGAACACTGAAGCTTTCTTT.

The chain is built from TRBV5-4 and TRBJ2-5, with D possibly TRBD1 on 5 matching bases. With the DNA end fitting TRBJ2-7 better, the J assignment may be wrong. In germline, CDR1 is SGHNT, CDR2 YYREEE (reference sequence). This CDR3 contains 15 residues. This CDR3 is CASSLGPQVTGEQYF. CDR3 bases: TGTGCCAGCAGCTTGGGCCCCCAGGTCACAGGCGAGCAGTACTTC.

In its sample, this clonotype was seen a few times. The CDR3 DNA follows: TGTGCCACCAGCAGAGATAGCGGACTAGCGGGAGGGTCAGATACGCAGTATTTT. Amino acids: CATSRDSGLAGGSDTQYF. The chain combines TRBV15 with TRBJ2-3, with TRBD2 identical over 15 bases. With V trimmed by 0 bases and J by 4 bases, 5 bases remained unmatched. The germline gives CDR1 LNHNV, CDR2 YYDKDF (reference sequence). This CDR3 contains 18 residues.

This clonotype came up a few times. This chain uses TRBV12-3 or TRBV12-4 with TRBJ1-2; D is unresolved. With 6 bases removed from V and 5 bases from J, the gap between germline ends came to 13 bases. This CDR3 contains 13 residues. The DNA for the CDR3 is TGTGCCAGCAGCACCTTAGGCCGGTATGGCTACACCTTC. Protein sequence: CASSTLGRYGYTF.

This clonotype was observed a few times. This sequence joins TRBV10-3 and TRBJ1-4, with unresolved D. V lost 0 bases and J lost 8, with 10 bases in between. Looked up from germline, CDR1 is ENHRY and CDR2 is SYGVKD. This CDR3 spans 14 amino acids. CDR3 region: CAISESADGEKLFF. Here the CDR3 DNA reads TGTGCCATCAGTGAGTCGGCGGACGGCGAAAAACTGTTTTTT.

This chain links TRBV20-1 with TRBJ2-3, with TRBD1 identical over 11 bases. This CDR3 comprises 16 residues. Trimming cost V 6 bases and J 4 bases; bases outside gene matches: 12. Germline V gives CDR1 DFQATT, CDR2 SNEGSKA (reference sequence). CDR3 amino acids: CSAPARGQGVSDTQYF. In nucleotides, the CDR3 is TGCAGTGCCCCCGCCCGGGGACAGGGGGTCTCAGATACGCAGTATTTT.

CDR3 bases: TGTGCCAGCAGCCCCCCGTCTAGGGGGGCTTATAATTCACCCCTCCACTTT. This gives the protein CASSPPSRGAYNSPLHF. The chain combines TRBV7-2 with TRBJ1-6, with D possibly TRBD1 on 6 matching bases. The germline V gene has CDR1 SGHTA and CDR2 FQGNSA. There are 17 residues in the CDR3. Trimming cost V 5 bases and J 4 bases, with 18 bases left between them.

The V call is TRBV29-1, the J call TRBJ2-1, with a tentative D call TRBD1 (5 bases). The CDR3 runs 11 residues. The germline gives CDR1 SQVTM, CDR2 ANQGSEA. Trimming left V 7 bases short and J 8 bases short, with 12 bases between. CDR3 coding DNA: TGCAGCGGACAGCTAGTGGATGAGCAGTTCTTC. Translation: CSGQLVDEQFF.